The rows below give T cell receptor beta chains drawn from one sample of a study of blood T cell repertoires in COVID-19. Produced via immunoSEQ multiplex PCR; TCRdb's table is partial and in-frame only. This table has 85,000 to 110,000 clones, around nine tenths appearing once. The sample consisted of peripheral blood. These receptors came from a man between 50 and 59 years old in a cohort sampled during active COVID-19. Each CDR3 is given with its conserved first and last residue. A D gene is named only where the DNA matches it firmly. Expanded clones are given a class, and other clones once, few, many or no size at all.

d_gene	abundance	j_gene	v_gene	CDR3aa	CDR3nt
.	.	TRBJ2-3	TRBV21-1	CASSTGGRADTQYF	TGTGCCAGCAGTACAGGCGGCCGGGCAGATACGCAGTATTTT
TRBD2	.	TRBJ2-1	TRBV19	CASSIATAGAAAPFF	TGTGCCAGTAGTATCGCGACAGCGGGGGCCGCCGCGCCGTTCTTC
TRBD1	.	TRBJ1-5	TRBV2	CASSDRDSRQPQHF	TGTGCCAGCAGTGACCGGGACAGCCGTCAGCCCCAGCATTTT
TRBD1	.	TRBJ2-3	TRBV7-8	CASSFRDRVTQYF	TGTGCCAGCAGCTTTAGAGACAGGGTTACGCAGTATTTT
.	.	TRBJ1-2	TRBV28	CASKTPRVSSYGYTF	TGTGCCAGCAAAACTCCCAGGGTGTCTAGCTATGGCTACACCTTC
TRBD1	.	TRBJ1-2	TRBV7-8	CASSRDRDYGYTF	TGTGCCAGCAGCCGGGACAGAGACTATGGCTACACCTTC
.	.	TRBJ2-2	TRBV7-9	CASSSGTVNTGELFF	TGTGCCAGCAGCTCGGGGACTGTGAACACCGGGGAGCTGTTTTTT
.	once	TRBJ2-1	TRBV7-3	CASSFRRGAYNEQFF	TGTGCCAGCAGCTTTCGACGTGGGGCTTACAATGAGCAGTTCTTC
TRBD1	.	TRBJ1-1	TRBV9	CASSVGQEGAEAFF	TGTGCCAGCAGCGTCGGACAGGAGGGGGCTGAAGCTTTCTTT
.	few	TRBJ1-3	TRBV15	CATSRAISTENTIYF	TGTGCCACCAGCAGAGCTATTTCGACTGAAAACACCATATATTTT